These T cell receptor beta chains were read from a single sample in a study of blood T cell repertoires in COVID-19. Method: immunoSEQ multiplex PCR; TCRdb's copy keeps in-frame clones and lacks some. The sample has about 22,000 clones; 65% to 85% are singletons. The sequencing input was peripheral blood. These receptors were taken from a man older than 75 with active or convalescent COVID-19. The CDR3 runs from the conserved cysteine through the conserved F or W. A D gene is named only where the DNA matches it firmly. The size field is filled for only some rows; it gives once, few, many or a size class.

TRBJ1-1,.,.,TRBV18,TGTGCCAGCTCAAGGGGTTCGGACACTGAAGCTTTCTTT,CASSRGSDTEAFF
TRBJ1-1,.,TRBD1,TRBV2,TGTGCCAGCAGTGGCCCGGGACAGGGGGAAATGAACACTGAAGCTTTCTTT,CASSGPGQGEMNTEAFF
TRBJ2-1,.,.,TRBV7-2,TGTGCCAGCAGCACTTCCCCCAGGATTGAAAATGAGCAGTTCTTC,CASSTSPRIENEQFF
TRBJ1-6,.,TRBD1,TRBV6-6,TGTGCCAGCAGCCCGGGACAGGCCCCTCGTAATTCACCCCTCCACTTT,CASSPGQAPRNSPLHF
TRBJ1-5,.,.,TRBV7-2,TGTGCCAGCAGCGCCCAGGGGAGTAGCAATCAGCCCCAGCATTTT,CASSAQGSSNQPQHF
TRBJ2-2,.,.,TRBV4-2,TGTGCCAGCAGCCAACCCGGGAACACCGGGGAGCTGTTTTTT,CASSQPGNTGELFF
TRBJ2-1,.,TRBD2,TRBV5-1,TGCGCCAGCAGGGGGGGCCGTAGCGGGAGGCCTTTTCCCTACAATGAGCAGTTCTTC,CASRGGRSGRPFPYNEQFF
TRBJ2-6,few,.,TRBV7-9,TGTGCCAGCAGCCCTGGTGACAGACAACTCTCTGGGGCCAACGTCCTGACTTTC,CASSPGDRQLSGANVLTF
TRBJ2-1,.,.,TRBV11-3,TGTGCCAGCAGCTTCCAGGGCGATGAGCAGTTCTTC,CASSFQGDEQFF
TRBJ1-1,.,.,TRBV5-1,TGCGCCAGCAGCTCGGGAGTGAACACTGAAGCTTTCTTT,CASSSGVNTEAFF
TRBJ1-6,.,.,TRBV7-2,TGTGCCAGCAGCCCACAATCACCCTCCTATAATTCACCCCTCCACTTT,CASSPQSPSYNSPLHF
TRBJ2-1,few,TRBD1,TRBV7-2,TGTGCCAGCAGATCCAGGGGGCGCGAGAAGAGGAATGAGCAGTTCTTC,CASRSRGREKRNEQFF
TRBJ1-1,.,.,TRBV6-5,TGTGCCAGCAGCCAGCAGGGGTGGTACACTGAAGCTTTCTTT,CASSQQGWYTEAFF
TRBJ2-3,.,TRBD2,TRBV28,TGTGCCAGCAGTTTTTATACCAAAAGCGGGAGTGTAGATACGCAGTATTTT,CASSFYTKSGSVDTQYF
TRBJ2-7,.,.,TRBV7-9,TGTGCCAGCAGCTTACCGGGGAGATCCGAGCAGTACTTC,CASSLPGRSEQYF
TRBJ1-1,once,TRBD1,TRBV10-1,TGCGCCAGCAGCCCGACAGGGGGCGGGACTGAAGCTTTCTTT,CASSPTGGGTEAFF
TRBJ2-2,.,TRBD2,TRBV4-1,TGCGCCAGCAGCCTCGACCCAGCGGGGGGATTCCGGGAGCTGTTTTTT,CASSLDPAGGFRELFF
TRBJ1-5,.,.,TRBV19,TGTGCCAGTAGTAGGAGTTACCTTAGCAATCAGCCCCAGCATTTT,CASSRSYLSNQPQHF
TRBJ2-7,few,.,TRBV6-6,TGTGCCAGCAGGCCCAGCTCCTACGAGCAGTACTTC,CASRPSSYEQYF
TRBJ1-2,few,.,TRBV4-3,TGCGCCAGCAGCCGAAATTTAAGGGGGAAGGACTATGGCTACACCTTC,CASSRNLRGKDYGYTF
TRBJ1-2,.,TRBD1,TRBV18,TGTGCCAGCTCAACTGGTTCAGGGGGCGGTAACCGTGGCTACACCTTC,CASSTGSGGGNRGYTF
TRBJ2-2,.,.,TRBV19,TGTGCCAGTAGTCCCCGGACGGCGGGAGAGCTGTTTTTT,CASSPRTAGELFF
TRBJ2-3,.,TRBD2,TRBV5-1,TGCGCCAGCAAAGAACTAGCGGGAGTAGGCACAGATACGCAGTATTTT,CASKELAGVGTDTQYF
TRBJ2-2,.,TRBD1,TRBV9,TGTGCCAGCAGCGTAGAAGCAGGGGGCCTGAACACCGGGGAGCTGTTTTTT,CASSVEAGGLNTGELFF
TRBJ2-1,.,TRBD1,TRBV10-3,TGTGCCATCAGTGAGAGTCCGGGACAGGGATACAATGAGCAGTTCTTC,CAISESPGQGYNEQFF
TRBJ2-2,.,TRBD1,TRBV27,TGTGCCAGCAGCCCCCCCGGGACAGGGAACACCGGGGAGCTGTTTTTT,CASSPPGTGNTGELFF
TRBJ2-5,.,.,TRBV5-1,TGCGCCAGCAGCTTACAGGGTGGGGCAGAGACCCAGTACTTC,CASSLQGGAETQYF
TRBJ1-1,.,.,TRBV7-8,TGTGCCAGCAGCCCCCGACTCGGGACTGAAGCTTTCTTT,CASSPRLGTEAFF
TRBJ1-1,.,TRBD1,TRBV6-4,TGTGCCAGCAGTGCCTCCCCGTCAGGGGGCACTGAAGCTTTCTTT,CASSASPSGGTEAFF
TRBJ2-7,.,.,TRBV2,TGTGCCAGCACCGAAGGGGGGGGATCCTACGAGCAGTACTTC,CASTEGGGSYEQYF
TRBJ1-4,.,.,TRBV2,TGTGCCAGCGTAACAGGGCTGGGCGCGGGAGAAGAAAAACTGTTTTTT,CASVTGLGAGEEKLFF
TRBJ2-7,few,TRBD2,TRBV10-3,TGTGCCATCAGGAAAACACCGGGACTATCCTACGAGCAGTACTTC,CAIRKTPGLSYEQYF
TRBJ2-5,.,TRBD2,TRBV9,TGTGCCAGCAGCGTAGATCCTAGCGGGAGGGGAGAGACCCAGTACTTC,CASSVDPSGRGETQYF
TRBJ1-1,.,TRBD1,TRBV3-1/TRBV3-2,TGTGCCAGCAGTTCGACAGGGGGCACAACTGAAGCTTTCTTT,CASSSTGGTTEAFF
TRBJ1-6,.,.,TRBV14,TGTGCCAGCAGCCTCAAGGACAGATGGGGCTATAATTCACCCCTCCACTTT,CASSLKDRWGYNSPLHF
TRBJ2-7,.,TRBD2,TRBV7-2,TGTGCCAGCAGCTTAAGTAGCGGGGTCCCCTACGAGCAGTACTTC,CASSLSSGVPYEQYF
TRBJ1-6,.,.,TRBV16,TGTGCCAGCAGCAACCCCCTCCGGGGGTATAATTCACCCCTCCACTTT,CASSNPLRGYNSPLHF
TRBJ2-2,.,.,TRBV27,TGTGCCAGCAGTAGAGACACCGGGGAGCTGTTTTTT,CASSRDTGELFF
TRBJ2-2,.,.,TRBV5-6,TGTGCCAGCAGCTTACTCCCCAACGCCGGGGAGCTGTTTTTT,CASSLLPNAGELFF
TRBJ1-2,.,TRBD1,TRBV6-5,TGTGCCAGCAGACAGACAGGGGGCGTAGGAGGTGGCTACACCTTC,CASRQTGGVGGGYTF
TRBJ1-2,.,.,TRBV28,TGTGCCAGCAGATTGGGGCAGGGGTACTATGGCTACACCTTC,CASRLGQGYYGYTF
TRBJ1-5,.,.,TRBV27,TGTGCCAGCCGGCGGGACCAGCCCCAGCATTTT,CASRRDQPQHF
TRBJ2-4,.,TRBD2,TRBV5-1,TGCGCCAGCAGCTTGCTAGCGGGGGGGACGGTAGCCAAAAACATTCAGTACTTC,CASSLLAGGTVAKNIQYF
TRBJ1-2,.,.,TRBV12-3/TRBV12-4,TGTGCCAGCAGTCCGCAAACTTACTATGGCTACACCTTC,CASSPQTYYGYTF
TRBJ1-1,.,.,TRBV4-1,TGCGCCAGCAGCCAGGGCAGGGGAGGGACTGAAGCTTTCTTT,CASSQGRGGTEAFF
TRBJ2-7,few,TRBD2,TRBV23-1,TGCGCCAGCAGTCCCCCCGGGGAGGGGACCTACGAGCAGTACTTC,CASSPPGEGTYEQYF
TRBJ1-6,.,.,TRBV19,TGTGCCAGTAGTAAGGAGCGGACGGCCATGGGTTCACCCCTCCACTTT,CASSKERTAMGSPLHF
TRBJ1-2,.,TRBD1,TRBV19,TGTGCCAGTAGTGCACAGGGGTCTAACTATGGCTACACCTTC,CASSAQGSNYGYTF
TRBJ2-5,.,.,TRBV2,TGTGCCAGCAGTGGTTTAGGGTCCTTGCAGGGAGAGACCCAGTACTTC,CASSGLGSLQGETQYF
TRBJ1-4,.,TRBD1,TRBV24-1,TGTGCCACCAAGTCCGGGACAGCTAATGAAAAACTGTTTTTT,CATKSGTANEKLFF
TRBJ1-2,.,TRBD1,TRBV12-5,TGTGCTAGTGGTTTGGGGACAGGTATTCCGTATGGCTACACCTTC,CASGLGTGIPYGYTF
TRBJ1-6,.,.,TRBV5-1,TGCGCCAGCAGCTTGGGACAGCAGGGTGAACCCCTCCACTTT,CASSLGQQGEPLHF
TRBJ2-3,.,TRBD1,TRBV6-2/TRBV6-3,TGTGCCAGCAGCCCGGGGACAGGTGCTAGCACAGATACGCAGTATTTT,CASSPGTGASTDTQYF
TRBJ1-2,medium-sized,TRBD1,TRBV29-1,TGCAGCGTTGCCGGGACAGGGTACGGCTACACCTTC,CSVAGTGYGYTF
TRBJ2-7,.,.,TRBV19,TGTGCCAGTAGTCCCCAGGCAGGCTACGAGCAGTACTTC,CASSPQAGYEQYF
TRBJ2-1,.,TRBD2,TRBV19,TGTGCCAGTAGTCATGTTAGCGGGAGGCGTCGAAATGAGCAGTTCTTC,CASSHVSGRRRNEQFF
TRBJ2-6,.,TRBD1,TRBV6-2/TRBV6-3,TGTGCCAGCAGTTACGAGCGACAGGGTACGTCTGGGGCCAACGTCCTGACTTTC,CASSYERQGTSGANVLTF
TRBJ2-1,.,.,TRBV7-7,TGTGCTAGCAGCTTAGGGTCTTTCGACATCGGTAAGGCTCTTCCCAATGAGCAGTTCTTC,CASSLGSFDIGKALPNEQFF
TRBJ2-2,.,.,TRBV29-1,TGCAGCGTTGAGGCCCAGGCGAACACCGGGGAGCTGTTTTTT,CSVEAQANTGELFF